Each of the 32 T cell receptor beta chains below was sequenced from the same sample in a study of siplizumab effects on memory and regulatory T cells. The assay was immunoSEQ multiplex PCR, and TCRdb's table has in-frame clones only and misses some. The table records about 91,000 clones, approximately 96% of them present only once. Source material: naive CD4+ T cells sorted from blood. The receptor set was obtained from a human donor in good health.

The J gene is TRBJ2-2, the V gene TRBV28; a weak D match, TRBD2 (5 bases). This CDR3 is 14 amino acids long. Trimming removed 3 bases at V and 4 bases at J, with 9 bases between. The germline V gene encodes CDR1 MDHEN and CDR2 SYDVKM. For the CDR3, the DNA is TGTGCCAGCAGTTTTCGGGGTACCACCGGGGAGCTGTTTTTT. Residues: CASSFRGTTGELFF.

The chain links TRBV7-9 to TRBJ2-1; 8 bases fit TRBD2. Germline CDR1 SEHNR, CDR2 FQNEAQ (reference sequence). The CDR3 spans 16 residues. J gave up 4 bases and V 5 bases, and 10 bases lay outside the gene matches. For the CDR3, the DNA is TGTGCCAGCAGCCATGGAAGCGGGGGATCGTACAATGAGCAGTTCTTC. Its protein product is CASSHGSGGSYNEQFF. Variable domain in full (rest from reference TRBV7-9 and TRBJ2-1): DTGVSQNPRHKITKRGQNVTFRCDPISEHNRLYWYRQTLGQGPEFLTYFQNEAQLEKSRLLSDRFSAERPKGSFSTLEIQRTEQGDSAMYLCASSHGSGGSYNEQFFGPGTRLTVL.

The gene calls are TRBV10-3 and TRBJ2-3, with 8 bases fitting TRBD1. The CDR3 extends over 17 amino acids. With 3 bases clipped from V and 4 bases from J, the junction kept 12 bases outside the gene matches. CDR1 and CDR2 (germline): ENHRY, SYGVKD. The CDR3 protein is CAISDRTGSKLADTQYF. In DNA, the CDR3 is TGTGCCATCAGTGACCGGACAGGGTCGAAATTGGCAGATACGCAGTATTTT.

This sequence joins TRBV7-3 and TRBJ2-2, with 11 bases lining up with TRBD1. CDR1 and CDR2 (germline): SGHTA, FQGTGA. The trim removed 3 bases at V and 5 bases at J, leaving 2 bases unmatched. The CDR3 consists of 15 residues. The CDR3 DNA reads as TGTGCCAGCAGCTTCGGGACAGGGGGTACCGGGGAGCTGTTTTTT. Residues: CASSFGTGGTGELFF.

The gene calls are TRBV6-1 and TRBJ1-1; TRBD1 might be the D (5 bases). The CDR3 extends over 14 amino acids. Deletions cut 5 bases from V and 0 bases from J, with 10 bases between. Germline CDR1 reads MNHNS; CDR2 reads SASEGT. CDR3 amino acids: CASSQPGMNTEAFF. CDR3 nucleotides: TGTGCCAGCAGTCAGCCAGGGATGAACACTGAAGCTTTCTTT.

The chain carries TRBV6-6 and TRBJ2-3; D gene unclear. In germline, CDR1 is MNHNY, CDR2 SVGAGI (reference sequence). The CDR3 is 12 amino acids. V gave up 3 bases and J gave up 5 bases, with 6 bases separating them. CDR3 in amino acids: CASSYHKDTQYF. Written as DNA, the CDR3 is TGTGCCAGCAGTTATCATAAAGATACGCAGTATTTT.

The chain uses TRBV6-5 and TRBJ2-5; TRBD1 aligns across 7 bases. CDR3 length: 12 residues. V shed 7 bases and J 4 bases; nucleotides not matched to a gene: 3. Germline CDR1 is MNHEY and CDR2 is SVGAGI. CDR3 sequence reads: CASIRQGETQYF. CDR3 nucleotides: TGTGCCAGCATAAGACAGGGAGAGACCCAGTACTTC.

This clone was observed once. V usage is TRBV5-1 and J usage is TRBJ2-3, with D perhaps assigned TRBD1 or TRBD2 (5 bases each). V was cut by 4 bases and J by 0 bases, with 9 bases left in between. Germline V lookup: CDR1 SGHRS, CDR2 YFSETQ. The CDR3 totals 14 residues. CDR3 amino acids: CASSPGPSTDTQYF. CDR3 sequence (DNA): TGCGCCAGCAGCCCGGGACCTAGCACAGATACGCAGTATTTT.

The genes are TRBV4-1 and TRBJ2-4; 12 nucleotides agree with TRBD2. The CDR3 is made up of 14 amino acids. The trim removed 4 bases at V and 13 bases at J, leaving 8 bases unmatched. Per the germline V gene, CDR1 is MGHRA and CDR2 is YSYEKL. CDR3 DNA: TGCGCCAGCAGCCCGATAAGACTAGCGGGGGCCCAGTACTTC. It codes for CASSPIRLAGAQYF.

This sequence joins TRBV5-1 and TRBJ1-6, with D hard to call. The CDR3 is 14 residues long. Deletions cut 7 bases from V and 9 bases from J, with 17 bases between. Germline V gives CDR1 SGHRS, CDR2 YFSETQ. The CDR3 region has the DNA TGCGCCAGCGGACTTGGGGAAGGCTCTTCACCCCTCCACTTT. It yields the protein CASGLGEGSSPLHF.

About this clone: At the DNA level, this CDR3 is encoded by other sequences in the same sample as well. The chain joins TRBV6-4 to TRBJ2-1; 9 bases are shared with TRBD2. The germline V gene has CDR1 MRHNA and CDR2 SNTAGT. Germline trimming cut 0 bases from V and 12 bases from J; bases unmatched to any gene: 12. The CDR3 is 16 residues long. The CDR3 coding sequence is TGTGCCAGCAGTGACTCGAGTCTGGCAGCGGGGGGTAGGCAGTTCTTC. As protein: CASSDSSLAAGGRQFF.

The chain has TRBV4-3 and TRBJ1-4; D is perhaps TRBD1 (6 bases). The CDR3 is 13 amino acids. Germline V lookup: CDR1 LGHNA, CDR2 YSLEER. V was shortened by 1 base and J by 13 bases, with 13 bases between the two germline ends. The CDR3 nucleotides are TGCGCCAGCAGCCAAGTACAGGGCGGCGGACTGTTTTTT. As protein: CASSQVQGGGLFF.

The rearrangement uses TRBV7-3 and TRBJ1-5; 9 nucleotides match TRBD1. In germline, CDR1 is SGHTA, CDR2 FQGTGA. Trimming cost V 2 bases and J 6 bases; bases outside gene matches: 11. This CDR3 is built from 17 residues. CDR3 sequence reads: CASSLGGGTGFGQPQHF. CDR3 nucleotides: TGTGCCAGCAGCTTAGGTGGGGGGACAGGGTTTGGTCAGCCCCAGCATTTT.

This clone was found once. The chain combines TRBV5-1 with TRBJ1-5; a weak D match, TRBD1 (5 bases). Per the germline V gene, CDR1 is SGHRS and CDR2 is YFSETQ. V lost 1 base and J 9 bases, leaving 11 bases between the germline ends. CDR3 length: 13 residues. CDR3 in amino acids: CASSLQGRGPQHF. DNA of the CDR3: TGCGCCAGCAGCTTGCAGGGACGTGGGCCCCAGCATTTT.

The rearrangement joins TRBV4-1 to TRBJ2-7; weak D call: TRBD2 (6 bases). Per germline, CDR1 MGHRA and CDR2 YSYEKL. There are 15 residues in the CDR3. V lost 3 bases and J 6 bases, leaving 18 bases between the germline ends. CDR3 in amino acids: CASSHGGVSPGEQYF. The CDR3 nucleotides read TGCGCCAGCAGCCACGGCGGGGTGTCTCCTGGCGAGCAGTACTTC.

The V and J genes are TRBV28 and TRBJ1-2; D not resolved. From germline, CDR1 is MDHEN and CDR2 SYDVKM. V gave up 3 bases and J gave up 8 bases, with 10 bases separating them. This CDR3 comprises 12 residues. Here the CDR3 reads CASSLGGRGYTF. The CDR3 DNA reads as TGTGCCAGCAGTTTGGGAGGGCGAGGCTACACCTTC.

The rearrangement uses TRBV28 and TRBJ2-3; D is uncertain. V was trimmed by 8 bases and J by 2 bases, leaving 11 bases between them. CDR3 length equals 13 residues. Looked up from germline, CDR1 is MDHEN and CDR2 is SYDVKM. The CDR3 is CASRRYNTDTQYF. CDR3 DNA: TGTGCCAGCCGACGCTACAACACAGATACGCAGTATTTT.

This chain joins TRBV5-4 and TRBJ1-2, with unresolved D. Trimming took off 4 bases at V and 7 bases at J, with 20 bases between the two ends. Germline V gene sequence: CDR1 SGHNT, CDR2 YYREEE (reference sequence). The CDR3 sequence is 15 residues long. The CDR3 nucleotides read TGTGCCAGCAGCCGCCCGACTTCTAGATTGGGTGGCTACACCTTC. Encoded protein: CASSRPTSRLGGYTF.

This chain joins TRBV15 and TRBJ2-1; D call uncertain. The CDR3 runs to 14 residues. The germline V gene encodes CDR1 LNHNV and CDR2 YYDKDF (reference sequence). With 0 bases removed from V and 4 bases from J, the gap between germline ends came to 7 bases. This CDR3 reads CATSRDHAYNEQFF. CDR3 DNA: TGTGCCACCAGCAGAGACCACGCATACAATGAGCAGTTCTTC.

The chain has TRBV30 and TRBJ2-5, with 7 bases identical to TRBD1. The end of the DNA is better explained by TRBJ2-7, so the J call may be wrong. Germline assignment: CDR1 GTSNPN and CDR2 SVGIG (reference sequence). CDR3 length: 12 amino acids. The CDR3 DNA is TGTGCCTGGAGAGACAGGGCCTACGAGCAGTACTTC. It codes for CAWRDRAYEQYF.

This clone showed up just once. The CDR3 DNA reads TGTGCCAGCAGCTTAGGGGTGGGGAACCAAGAGACCCAGTACTTC. Translation gives CASSLGVGNQETQYF. The chain joins TRBV11-3 to TRBJ2-5; no clear D gene. V shed 1 base and J shed 0 bases, with 9 bases lying between them. CDR1 is SGHNT and CDR2 is YENEEA in the germline V gene. This CDR3 region has 15 residues.

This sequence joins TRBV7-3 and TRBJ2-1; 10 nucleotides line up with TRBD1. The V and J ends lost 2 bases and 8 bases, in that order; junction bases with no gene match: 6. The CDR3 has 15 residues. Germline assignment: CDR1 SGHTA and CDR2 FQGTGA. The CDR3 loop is CASSLLGQGLDEQFF. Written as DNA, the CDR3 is TGTGCCAGCAGCTTATTGGGACAGGGGTTGGATGAGCAGTTCTTC.

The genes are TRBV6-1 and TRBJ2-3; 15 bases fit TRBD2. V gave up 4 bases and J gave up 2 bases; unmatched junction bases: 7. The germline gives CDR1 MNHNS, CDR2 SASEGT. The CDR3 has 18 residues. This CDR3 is CASSGRTSGGVSTDTQYF. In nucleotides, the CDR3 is TGTGCCAGCAGTGGCCGGACTAGCGGGGGGGTGTCCACAGATACGCAGTATTTT.

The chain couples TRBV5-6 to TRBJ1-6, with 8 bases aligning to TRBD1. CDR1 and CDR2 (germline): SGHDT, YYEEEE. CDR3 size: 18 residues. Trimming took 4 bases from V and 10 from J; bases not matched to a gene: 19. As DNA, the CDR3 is TGTGCCAGCAGCGCACAGGGGGGGGGCAGGGGGGAAGGGTCACCCCTCCACTTT. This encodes CASSAQGGGRGEGSPLHF.

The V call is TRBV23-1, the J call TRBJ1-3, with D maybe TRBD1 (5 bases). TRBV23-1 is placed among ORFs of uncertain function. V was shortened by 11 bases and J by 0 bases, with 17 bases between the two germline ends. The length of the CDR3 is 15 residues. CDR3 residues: CAHRGSLSSGNTIYF. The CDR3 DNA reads TGCGCCCATCGGGGGAGTTTGAGCTCTGGAAACACCATATATTTT.

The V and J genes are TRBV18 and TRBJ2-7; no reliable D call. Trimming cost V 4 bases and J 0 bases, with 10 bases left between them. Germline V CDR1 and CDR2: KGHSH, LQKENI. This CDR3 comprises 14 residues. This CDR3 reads CASSLTAYSYEQYF. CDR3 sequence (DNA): TGTGCCAGCTCACTTACCGCCTACTCCTACGAGCAGTACTTC.

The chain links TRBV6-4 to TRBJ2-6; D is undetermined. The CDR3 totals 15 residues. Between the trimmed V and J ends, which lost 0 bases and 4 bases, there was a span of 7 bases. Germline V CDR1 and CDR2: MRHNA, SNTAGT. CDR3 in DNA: TGTGCCAGCAGTGACTCTCTGGGAGGGGCCAACGTCCTGACTTTC. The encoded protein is CASSDSLGGANVLTF.

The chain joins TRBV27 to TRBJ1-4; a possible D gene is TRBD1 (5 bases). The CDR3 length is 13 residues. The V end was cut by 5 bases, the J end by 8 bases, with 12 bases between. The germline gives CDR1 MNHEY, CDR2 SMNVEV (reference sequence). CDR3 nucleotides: TGTGCCAGCAGTGGGGCTGTTCGGGAAAAACTGTTTTTT. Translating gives CASSGAVREKLFF.

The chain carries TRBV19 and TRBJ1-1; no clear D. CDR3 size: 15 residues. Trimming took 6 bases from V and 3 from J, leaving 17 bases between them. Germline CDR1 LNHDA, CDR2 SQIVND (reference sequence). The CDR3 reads CASRPGPLRDTEAFF. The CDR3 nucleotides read TGTGCCAGTAGGCCCGGACCGCTTCGAGACACTGAAGCTTTCTTT.

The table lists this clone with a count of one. Here the CDR3 DNA reads TGTGCCAGCAGTTTAACGGATATGAACACTGAAGCTTTCTTT. Encoded protein: CASSLTDMNTEAFF. This rearrangement joins TRBV28 to TRBJ1-1; no reliable D call. The CDR3 totals 14 residues. Deletions cut 2 bases from V and 0 bases from J, with 7 bases between. Germline values: CDR1 MDHEN, CDR2 SYDVKM.

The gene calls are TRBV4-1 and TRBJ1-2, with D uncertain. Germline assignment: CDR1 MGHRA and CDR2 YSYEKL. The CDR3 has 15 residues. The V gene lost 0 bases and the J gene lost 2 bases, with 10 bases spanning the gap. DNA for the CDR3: TGCGCCAGCAGCCAAGATTTCTCGCGGAACTATGGCTACACCTTC. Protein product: CASSQDFSRNYGYTF.

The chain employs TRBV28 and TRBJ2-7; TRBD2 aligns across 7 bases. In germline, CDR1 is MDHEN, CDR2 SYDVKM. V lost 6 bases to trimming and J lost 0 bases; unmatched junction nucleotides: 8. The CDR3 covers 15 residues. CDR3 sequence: CASRYGTTGSYEQYF. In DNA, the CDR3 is TGTGCCAGCAGGTACGGGACTACGGGCTCCTACGAGCAGTACTTC.